The rows below give T cell receptor beta chains drawn from one sample of a study of radiotherapy plus CTLA-4 blockade in lung cancer. The repertoire was sequenced with immunoSEQ multiplex PCR; TCRdb's copy has only in-frame clones and lacks some. The table lists around 80,000 clones, 70% to 85% of them singletons, with more than 8% in the top ten. Sequences were derived from peripheral blood, sampled from a patient treated with radiotherapy plus ipilimumab. The source is a human donor with non-small cell lung cancer whose response to radiotherapy plus ipilimumab could not be evaluated. CDR3s include the opening cysteine and the closing phenylalanine or tryptophan. A D gene is named only where the DNA matches it firmly. Clone size, where shown, is once, few, many, or a class for clones that have expanded.

CDR3 protein | CDR3 DNA | D gene | clone size | J gene | V gene
CASSVTRGGETQYF | TGCGCCAGCAGCGTTACCAGGGGAGGGGAGACCCAGTACTTC | . | . | TRBJ2-5 | TRBV5-1
CASRTGQDIYGYTF | TGTGCCAGCAGAACGGGACAGGACATCTATGGCTACACCTTC | TRBD1 | . | TRBJ1-2 | TRBV28
CASSSAGWGGNNSPLHF | TGCGCCAGCAGCTCCGCCGGGTGGGGGGGCAATAATTCACCCCTCCACTTT | . | once | TRBJ1-6 | TRBV5-1
CASSLVRDRILTGELFF | TGTGCCAGCAGCTTAGTCCGGGACAGGATACTTACCGGGGAGCTGTTTTTT | TRBD1 | . | TRBJ2-2 | TRBV7-9
CSVETPSSYEQYF | TGCAGCGTTGAAACCCCGAGCTCCTACGAGCAGTACTTC | . | . | TRBJ2-7 | TRBV29-1
CATLGQNTEAFF | TGTGCCACCCTTGGGCAGAACACTGAAGCTTTCTTT | . | once | TRBJ1-1 | TRBV28
CASTRDRGQGEQYF | TGTGCCAGCACTCGGGACAGGGGGCAGGGGGAGCAGTACTTC | TRBD1 | . | TRBJ2-7 | TRBV6-5
CSVEGQGAPEAFF | TGCAGCGTTGAGGGCCAGGGGGCCCCTGAAGCTTTCTTT | TRBD1 | . | TRBJ1-1 | TRBV29-1
CASTYGGGSTGELFF | TGTGCCAGCACGTATGGGGGGGGGAGCACCGGGGAGCTGTTTTTT | TRBD2 | . | TRBJ2-2 | TRBV9
CASSVGGTDSEQYF | TGCGCCAGCAGTGTAGGAGGGACAGACAGCGAGCAGTACTTC | . | . | TRBJ2-7 | TRBV10-1
CASSLPRITGKSEKLFF | TGTGCCAGCAGCCTGCCAAGAATTACAGGGAAGAGTGAAAAACTGTTTTTT | . | . | TRBJ1-4 | TRBV7-9
CASSRGGPSYNEQFF | TGTGCCAGCAGCCGCGGGGGCCCCTCTTACAATGAGCAGTTCTTC | . | few | TRBJ2-1 | TRBV6-5
CASSRYPTGLADFSYEQYF | TGTGCCAGCAGCCGGTACCCTACGGGACTAGCGGATTTCTCCTACGAGCAGTACTTC | TRBD2 | . | TRBJ2-7 | TRBV11-2
CASSLLTGTEAFF | TGTGCCAGCAGTCTACTCACAGGCACTGAAGCTTTCTTT | . | . | TRBJ1-1 | TRBV7-3
CSALVGETQYF | TGCAGTGCTCTAGTCGGGGAGACCCAGTACTTC | . | . | TRBJ2-5 | TRBV20-1
CASSVDSNTEAFF | TGTGCCAGCAGCGTAGACAGTAACACTGAAGCTTTCTTT | . | . | TRBJ1-1 | TRBV9
CASSLGGTYGGYTF | TGTGCCAGCAGCTTAGGGGGCACTTACGGAGGCTACACCTTC | . | . | TRBJ1-2 | TRBV11-2
CASSFVGSGGSGANVLTF | TGTGCCAGCAGCTTCGTAGGCTCAGGAGGCTCTGGGGCCAACGTCCTGACTTTC | . | . | TRBJ2-6 | TRBV11-2
CASSLSARGWDGYTF | TGTGCCAGCAGTTTATCGGCCAGGGGGTGGGATGGCTACACCTTC | TRBD1 | . | TRBJ1-2 | TRBV27
CASSLLGTYNSPLHF | TGTGCCAGCAGTTTATTGGGCACCTATAATTCACCCCTCCACTTT | . | . | TRBJ1-6 | TRBV27
CASSQGGETQYF | TGTGCCAGCTCACAGGGCGGGGAGACCCAGTACTTC | . | . | TRBJ2-5 | TRBV18
CASSIPQGVHEQYF | TGTGCCAGTAGTATCCCGCAGGGTGTACACGAGCAGTACTTC | . | . | TRBJ2-7 | TRBV19
CASSTKDRHPWYGYTF | TGTGCCAGTAGTACCAAAGACAGACACCCTTGGTATGGCTACACCTTC | . | . | TRBJ1-2 | TRBV19
CASSPQGIGDEQFF | TGTGCCAGCAGTCCACAGGGGATTGGGGATGAGCAGTTCTTC | TRBD1 | . | TRBJ2-1 | TRBV6-6
CASSQDYSNEQYF | TGCGCCAGCAGCCAAGACTACAGTAATGAACAGTACTTC | . | few | TRBJ2-7 | TRBV13
CASSSSGGANYGYTF | TGTGCCAGCAGTTCCTCAGGGGGCGCGAACTATGGCTACACCTTC | TRBD1 | . | TRBJ1-2 | TRBV28
CASSYSKGTGKAFF | TGTGCCAGCAGTTACTCGAAAGGGACAGGAAAAGCTTTCTTT | TRBD1 | few | TRBJ1-1 | TRBV6-5
CASSLAHTDTQYF | TGCGCCAGCAGCTTGGCCCACACAGATACGCAGTATTTT | . | . | TRBJ2-3 | TRBV5-1
CASSLNGGNSGNTIYF | TGTGCCAGCAGCTTAAACGGGGGAAACTCTGGAAACACCATATATTTT | . | once | TRBJ1-3 | TRBV7-3
CASSFSALDSGKNIQYF | TGTGCCAGCAGTTTCTCCGCCCTAGACAGTGGCAAAAACATTCAGTACTTC | . | . | TRBJ2-4 | TRBV2
CASSPDRETEAFF | TGTGCCAGCAGCCCCGACAGGGAGACTGAAGCTTTCTTT | TRBD1 | . | TRBJ1-1 | TRBV11-2
CASVPATSTDTQYF | TGTGCCAGCGTCCCAGCGACTAGCACAGATACGCAGTATTTT | . | once | TRBJ2-3 | TRBV25-1
CASSLYAGAGANVLTF | TGTGCCAGCAGCCTATACGCAGGTGCTGGGGCCAACGTCCTGACTTTC | . | . | TRBJ2-6 | TRBV7-2
CASPELTLTGNTIYF | TGTGCCAGCCCAGAACTGACTCTAACAGGAAACACCATATATTTT | . | few | TRBJ1-3 | TRBV7-9
CASSERTGNTEAFF | TGTGCCAGCAGCGAGCGGACAGGGAACACTGAAGCTTTCTTT | TRBD1 | . | TRBJ1-1 | TRBV7-9
CASSPDREDYGYTF | TGTGCCAGCTCACCGGACAGGGAGGACTATGGCTACACCTTC | TRBD1 | few | TRBJ1-2 | TRBV18
CASEGRESNTGELFF | TGTGCCAGCGAAGGGCGGGAGTCGAACACCGGGGAGCTGTTTTTT | TRBD2 | . | TRBJ2-2 | TRBV2
CATSAASGVFFYTDTQYF | TGTGCCACCAGCGCGGCTAGCGGGGTCTTTTTCTACACAGATACGCAGTATTTT | TRBD2 | few | TRBJ2-3 | TRBV15
CASSQDGGWVYSPLHF | TGTGCCAGCAGCCAAGATGGGGGCTGGGTGTATTCACCCCTCCACTTT | . | . | TRBJ1-6 | TRBV4-2
CSVDPGSYGYTF | TGCAGCGTTGACCCAGGGTCTTATGGCTACACCTTC | . | . | TRBJ1-2 | TRBV29-1
CASTQGQGFAGELFF | TGTGCCAGTACTCAGGGACAGGGGTTTGCCGGGGAGCTGTTTTTT | TRBD1 | . | TRBJ2-2 | TRBV5-4
CSVGRDSNTEAFF | TGCAGCGTTGGTCGGGATTCGAACACTGAAGCTTTCTTT | . | . | TRBJ1-1 | TRBV29-1
CASSVVAGSTDTQYF | TGTGCCAGCAGCGTGGTAGCGGGATCCACAGATACGCAGTATTTT | TRBD2 | few | TRBJ2-3 | TRBV9
CASRTGTGGQETQYF | TGTGCCAGCAGAACCGGGACAGGGGGTCAAGAGACCCAGTACTTC | TRBD1 | . | TRBJ2-5 | TRBV5-4
CASSRGSSGNTIYF | TGTGCCAGCAGCCGCGGGAGCTCTGGAAACACCATATATTTT | . | . | TRBJ1-3 | TRBV7-9
CASSFLLEQYF | TGTGCCAGCAGTTTTCTTCTAGAGCAGTACTTC | . | . | TRBJ2-7 | TRBV28
CASSPTSTGTGNTIYF | TGTGCCAGCTCCCCTACCTCAACAGGGACTGGAAACACCATATATTTT | . | . | TRBJ1-3 | TRBV18
CASSSTSGKQYF | TGTGCCAGCAGCTCGACTAGCGGGAAGCAGTACTTC | TRBD2 | . | TRBJ2-7 | TRBV6-5
CASSLAHGTQYF | TGTGCCAGCAGCCTCGCCCACGGGACCCAGTACTTC | . | . | TRBJ2-5 | TRBV28
CASSRETDTSNTGELFF | TGCGCCAGCAGCCGAGAGACGGACACCTCGAACACCGGGGAGCTGTTTTTT | . | . | TRBJ2-2 | TRBV4-3
CASSLQREIGELFF | TGTGCCAGCAGCTTACAGCGGGAGATCGGGGAGCTGTTTTTT | TRBD2 | . | TRBJ2-2 | TRBV7-2